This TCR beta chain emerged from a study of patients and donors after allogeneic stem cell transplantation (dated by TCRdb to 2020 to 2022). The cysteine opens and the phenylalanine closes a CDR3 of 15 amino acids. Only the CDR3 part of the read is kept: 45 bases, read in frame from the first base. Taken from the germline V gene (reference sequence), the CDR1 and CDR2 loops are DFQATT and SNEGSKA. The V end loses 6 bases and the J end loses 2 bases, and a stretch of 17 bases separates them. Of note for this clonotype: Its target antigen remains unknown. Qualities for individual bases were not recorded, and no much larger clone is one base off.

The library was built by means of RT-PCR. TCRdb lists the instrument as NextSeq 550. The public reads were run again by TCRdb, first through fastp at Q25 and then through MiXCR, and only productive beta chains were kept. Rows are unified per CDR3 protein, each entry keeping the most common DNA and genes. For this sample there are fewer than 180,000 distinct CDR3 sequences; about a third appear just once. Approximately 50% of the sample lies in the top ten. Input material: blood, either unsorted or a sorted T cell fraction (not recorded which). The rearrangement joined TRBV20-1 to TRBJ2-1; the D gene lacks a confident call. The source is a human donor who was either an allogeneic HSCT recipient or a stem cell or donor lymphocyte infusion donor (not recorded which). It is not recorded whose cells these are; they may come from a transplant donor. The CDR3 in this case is CSAFFSILPYNEQFF. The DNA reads TGCAGTGCCTTCTTTTCGATCCTCCCCTACAATGAGCAGTTCTTC.